The 13 T cell receptor beta chains given below trace back to one sample, sequenced in a study of tumor-infiltrating lymphocytes in primary liver carcinoma. A constant-region primer served to make TCR beta cDNA from about 500 ng total RNA. Three nested multiplex PCR rounds of slightly modified ARM-PCR generated TCR beta libraries. The first two PCR rounds used TRBV1-TRBV30 primers with a Cbeta primer, roughly 10 cycles each. TCRdb re-derived calls from the multiplex PCR reads in MiXCR, one entry per CDR3 protein. In the table there are about 180,000 distinct CDR3 sequences, 60% of which are singletons. Germline DNA was also extracted, and blood RNA was taken from unsorted whole blood. Sequenced material: peripheral blood. All receptors come from a man aged 40-49 years with primary liver carcinoma and hepatitis B virus infection.

The chain employs TRBV5-1 and TRBJ1-2; 8 bases fit TRBD1. The CDR3 length is 17 residues. V shed 3 bases and J 1 base; nucleotides not matched to a gene: 11. CDR1 is SGHRS and CDR2 is YFSETQ in the germline V gene. For the CDR3, the DNA is TGCGCCAGCAGCTCTCCGGGACAGGCTGTTGGTAACTATGGCTACACCTTC. Translated, it gives CASSSPGQAVGNYGYTF.

This clonotype was observed once. The chain combines TRBV11-2 with TRBJ1-1, with D possibly TRBD1 on 6 matching bases. Trimming left V 10 bases short and J 4 bases short, with 22 bases between. Germline values: CDR1 SGHAT, CDR2 FQNNGV. The CDR3 has 15 residues. The CDR3 loop is CANSLEPGASTEAFF. The CDR3 DNA is TGTGCCAATAGCTTAGAACCGGGGGCGAGCACTGAAGCTTTCTTT.

The rearrangement uses TRBV5-5 and TRBJ2-1; a possible D gene is TRBD2 (5 bases). V was trimmed by 4 bases and J by 4 bases, leaving 18 bases between them. CDR1 is SGHKS, CDR2 YYEKEE, per germline (reference sequence). There are 16 residues in the CDR3. CDR3 sequence (DNA): TGTGCCAGCAGCCAGACTATCGGGATCATGTACAATGAGCAGTTCTTC. This gives the protein CASSQTIGIMYNEQFF. Based on the CDR3 plus reference TRBV5-5 and TRBJ2-1, the full variable domain is DAGVTQSPTHLIKTRGQQVTLRCSPISGHKSVSWYQQVLGQGPQFIFQYYEKEERGRGNFPDRFSARQFPNYSSELNVNALLLGDSALYLCASSQTIGIMYNEQFFGPGTRLTVL.

As to this clonotype: An end of the junction differs from the germline gene, which may be a read error. The rearrangement uses TRBV7-8 and TRBJ2-7; tentatively, D is TRBD1 (5 bases). Germline values: CDR1 SGHVS, CDR2 FQNEAQ. The CDR3 loop spans 14 amino acids. CDR3 coding DNA: TGTGCCAGCAGCCCGGTGACAGCCTCCTACAAGCAGTACTTC. Protein product: CASSPVTASYKQYF.

This clonotype was seen only a few times. The rearrangement uses TRBV4-1 and TRBJ2-1; the D gene is possibly TRBD2 (6 bases). The germline gives CDR1 MGHRA, CDR2 YSYEKL. The CDR3 runs to 18 residues. V lost 1 base and J 0 bases, leaving 16 bases between the germline ends. CDR3 sequence: CASSQGVLARSSYNEQFF. The CDR3 bases are TGCGCCAGCAGCCAAGGGGTCCTAGCGAGGAGCTCCTACAATGAGCAGTTCTTC.

V and J are TRBV5-5 and TRBJ2-1; 7 bases align to TRBD1. Germline V gives CDR1 SGHKS, CDR2 YYEKEE (reference sequence). V gave up 3 bases and J gave up 6 bases; unmatched junction bases: 15. There are 17 residues in the CDR3. The CDR3 DNA follows: TGTGCCAGCAGCTCCATGGGACGACAGGGCCTTCTCAATGAGCAGTTCTTC. This sequence encodes CASSSMGRQGLLNEQFF.

Concerning this clonotype itself: It may be a read error: a sequence one base away is much more abundant. The chain uses TRBV10-1 and TRBJ2-5; D not resolved. Trimming shortened V by 2 bases and J by 5 bases, and 15 bases separated the two germline ends. This CDR3 spans 15 amino acids. From germline, CDR1 is WNHNN and CDR2 SYGVQD (reference sequence). CDR3 amino acids: CASSEDGRPHETQYF. The CDR3 DNA sequence: TGCGCCAGCAGTGAGGATGGCCGACCACACGAGACCCAGTACTTC.

This clonotype was detected a few times. CDR3 bases: TGTGCCAGCAGCCCCAAACCCCCACTAAGTGGCATTCAGTACTTC. It yields the protein CASSPKPPLSGIQYF. The chain employs TRBV12-3 or TRBV12-4 and TRBJ2-4, with D unresolved. The V end lost 6 bases, the J end lost 9 bases, and 21 bases lay between the germline ends. The CDR3 totals 15 residues.

Regarding this clonotype: One base away lies a much larger clone, so this may be a sequencing read error. The chain carries TRBV6-1 and TRBJ2-1; a weak D match, TRBD2 (6 bases). CDR3 length: 15 amino acids. Germline lookup yields CDR1 MNHNS and CDR2 SASEGT. Written as DNA, the CDR3 is TGTGCCAACAGTGACGGGACTCATACCTACAATGAGCAGTTCTTC. Amino acid sequence: CANSDGTHTYNEQFF.

This clonotype was counted only a few times. The genes are TRBV12-3 or TRBV12-4 and TRBJ2-2; the D gene could be TRBD1 or TRBD2 (5 bases each). Deletions cut 6 bases from V and 1 base from J, with 15 bases between. This CDR3 is 16 amino acids long. The chain's CDR3 is CASRGVWGVNTGELFF. The CDR3 region has the DNA TGTGCCAGCAGGGGGGTGTGGGGAGTGAACACCGGGGAGCTGTTTTTT.

Only a few counts were recorded for this clonotype. This CDR3 is CASSQDGGLAGSNEQFF. CDR3 DNA sequence: TGTGCCAGCAGCCAAGATGGAGGACTAGCGGGAAGCAATGAGCAGTTCTTC. The rearrangement uses TRBV4-2 and TRBJ2-1; 12 bases fit TRBD2. This CDR3 comprises 17 residues. The germline gives CDR1 LGHNA, CDR2 YNFKEQ. Trimming at V came to 0 bases and at J to 6 bases, leaving 6 bases not matched to a gene.

In regard to this clonotype: At one end, the junction sequence differs from germline, possibly due to a read error. The gene calls are TRBV12-3 or TRBV12-4 and TRBJ2-5; D assignment may be TRBD1 or TRBD2 (5 bases each). The CDR3 spans 11 residues. The CDR3 coding sequence is TGTGCCAGCAGTTTAGAGGGGACCCAGAACTTC. It translates to CASSLEGTQNF.

The chain carries TRBV10-3 and TRBJ2-5, with a weak D call TRBD2 (6 bases). The tail of the sequence fits TRBJ2-7 better, so the J call may be wrong. From germline, CDR1 is ENHRY and CDR2 SYGVKD. This CDR3 spans 15 amino acids. CDR3 region: CAISEGAEGYYEQYF. Here the CDR3 DNA reads TGTGCCATCAGTGAAGGGGCGGAGGGTTACTACGAGCAGTACTTC.